This is a list of T cell receptor beta chains from one sample in a study of shared clonotypes between healthy human individuals. This table comes from immunoSEQ multiplex PCR, and its TCRdb copy is limited to in-frame clones, with some not included. Of about half a million clones in the sample, over 75% are singletons; the top ten hold roughly an eighth. Material: PBMCs. The receptors here all came from a woman aged 40 to 50 in good health. Some clones in this sample may be carry-over from other donors' samples. CDR3s include the opening cysteine and the closing phenylalanine or tryptophan. D genes are given only for firm matches. Clone size is not always given. Where it is, it says once, few, many or a class for expanded clones.

len	v_gene	j_gene	d_gene	abundance	CDR3aa	CDR3nt
12	TRBV5-1	TRBJ1-2	-	few	CASSSYREGYTF	TGCGCCAGCAGCTCATACAGGGAGGGCTACACCTTC
16	TRBV7-8	TRBJ1-3	-	-	CASSWTTGASGNTIYF	TGTGCCAGCAGCTGGACCACAGGAGCCTCTGGAAACACCATATATTTT
15	TRBV28	TRBJ2-7	TRBD2	-	CASREGLAGVYEQYF	TGTGCCAGCAGGGAGGGACTAGCGGGAGTCTACGAGCAGTACTTC
16	TRBV5-4	TRBJ2-2	-	-	CASSLGVGTNTGELFF	TGTGCCAGCAGCTTGGGGGTGGGGACGAACACCGGGGAGCTGTTTTTT
13	TRBV27	TRBJ1-2	-	-	CAVRTVGTSSYTF	TGTGCCGTCCGGACGGTCGGTACGTCGAGCTACACCTTC
14	TRBV28	TRBJ1-2	-	-	CASSLVGGLSGYTF	TGTGCCAGCAGTTTGGTTGGGGGTCTCAGTGGCTACACCTTC
14	TRBV6-6	TRBJ2-7	TRBD2	-	CASRATSGSYEQYF	TGTGCCAGCAGAGCGACTAGCGGGAGCTACGAGCAGTACTTC
15	TRBV7-2	TRBJ2-2	-	-	CASSLDGINTGELFF	TGTGCCAGCAGCTTAGATGGAATTAACACCGGGGAGCTGTTTTTT
14	TRBV5-6	TRBJ2-2	-	-	CASSGDLDTGELFF	TGTGCCAGCAGCGGGGACTTAGACACCGGGGAGCTGTTTTTT
15	TRBV7-2	TRBJ1-4	-	once	CASSRRPGQGEKLFF	TGTGCCAGCAGCCGGAGACCCGGTCAAGGGGAAAAACTGTTTTTT
15	TRBV18	TRBJ2-7	TRBD1	-	CASSPGTGLDYEQYF	TGTGCCAGCTCACCGGGGACAGGTTTGGACTACGAGCAGTACTTC
13	TRBV5-6	TRBJ2-7	-	-	CASSLYSSYEQYF	TGTGCCAGCAGCTTGTATAGCTCCTACGAGCAGTACTTC
14	TRBV5-1	TRBJ2-7	-	-	CASSSGPGALEQYF	TGCGCCAGCAGCAGCGGACCCGGGGCACTCGAGCAGTACTTC
14	TRBV18	TRBJ2-7	-	-	CASSPPESSYEQYF	TGTGCCAGCTCACCACCGGAGTCCTCCTACGAGCAGTACTTC
15	TRBV18	TRBJ1-5	-	-	CASSPQGVGNQPQHF	TGTGCCAGCTCACCACAGGGGGTGGGCAATCAGCCCCAGCATTTT
13	TRBV19	TRBJ2-4	-	many	CASSIDRRNIQYF	TGTGCCAGTAGTATAGACAGGCGGAACATTCAGTACTTC